This T cell receptor beta chain was captured by sequencing in a study of blood T cell repertoires in COVID-19. Looking at the study overall: Some COVID-19 samples were acute and others convalescent; all came from the United States, Italy and Spain. PBMCs, B-cell-depleted T cells, or T cells were the source of the cDNA or gDNA that made up the material.

Source study methods: Amplification from reference gene primers served as the basis for estimated nucleated cell counts. Produced via immunoSEQ multiplex PCR; TCRdb's table is partial and in-frame only. The DNA gave D and trimming, while V, J and clone size come from that table. Of roughly 66,000 clones in the sample, roughly nine tenths are singletons; the top ten hold approximately 7.5%. The CDR3 is 15 amino acids. CDR1 is LNHDA and CDR2 is SQIVND in the germline V gene (reference sequence). V dropped 2 bases and J dropped 7; count of bases not matched to a gene: 10. The rearrangement links TRBV19 to TRBJ2-7, with TRBD2 matching 8 bases. The TCR sequence derives from a human donor in a cohort sampled during active COVID-19. The sequenced sample consisted of peripheral blood. CDR3: CASSITQAGVSEQYF. In DNA form, the CDR3 reads TGTGCCAGTAGTATAACCCAAGCGGGGGTGAGTGAGCAGTACTTC.